The 24 T cell receptor beta chains presented below share a single source sample, sequenced in a study of lymphopenia after photon versus proton radiotherapy. The data were produced by immunoSEQ multiplex PCR, yet TCRdb's version contains in-frame clones alone and is incomplete. The sample lists over 25,000 clones, 84% seen once, with approximately 15% in the top ten. This specimen consisted of peripheral blood, obtained from a patient treated with proton-based radiotherapy. The receptors come from a woman aged 70-85 years with pancreatic cancer.

The chain uses TRBV5-4 and TRBJ2-1; possibly TRBD2 for D (6 bases). The CDR3 is 18 amino acids. Trimming pared 4 bases from V and 0 bases from J, leaving 20 bases between. The germline V gene encodes CDR1 SGHNT and CDR2 YYREEE (reference sequence). Here the CDR3 reads CASSQSRASAISYNEQFF. As DNA, the CDR3 is TGTGCCAGCAGCCAATCTCGGGCTAGCGCTATCTCCTACAATGAGCAGTTCTTC.

This chain connects TRBV4-1 to TRBJ1-2, with D perhaps matching TRBD1 (6 bases). This CDR3 comprises 14 residues. The V gene's germline CDR1 is MGHRA and CDR2 YSYEKL. Trimming removed 0 bases from V and 2 bases from J, with 7 bases in between. CDR3 amino acids: CASSQEGGNYGYTF. The CDR3 DNA is TGCGCCAGCAGCCAAGAGGGGGGCAACTATGGCTACACCTTC.

The chain uses TRBV5-1 and TRBJ1-3, with D possibly being TRBD1 (5 bases). V lost 0 bases and J 0 bases, leaving 13 bases between the germline ends. This CDR3 comprises 17 residues. Looked up from germline, CDR1 is SGHRS and CDR2 is YFSETQ. The DNA of the CDR3 is TGCGCCAGCAGCTTGGCCGGGGGACTCTCCTCTGGAAACACCATATATTTT. Amino acid sequence: CASSLAGGLSSGNTIYF.

The chain is built from TRBV2 and TRBJ1-1, with D unclear. CDR1 is SNHLY, CDR2 FYNNEI, per germline. The V gene lost 2 bases and the J gene lost 0 bases, with 7 bases spanning the gap. The CDR3 has 14 amino acids. The CDR3, as DNA: TGTGCCAGCAGTGAAAGGAGGGTGAACACTGAAGCTTTCTTT. Translation gives CASSERRVNTEAFF.

The rearrangement joins TRBV20-1 to TRBJ2-7; D unclear. The CDR3 is 10 residues long. Trimming shortened V by 6 bases and J by 5 bases, and 8 bases separated the two germline ends. CDR1 DFQATT and CDR2 SNEGSKA come from the germline V gene (reference sequence). CDR3 sequence reads: CSADRNEQYF. CDR3 bases: TGCAGTGCGGACCGTAACGAGCAGTACTTC.

This chain connects TRBV30 to TRBJ1-3; weak D call: TRBD1 (5 bases). The CDR3 is made up of 15 amino acids. V lost 7 bases, J lost 2 bases, and 18 bases lay in between. Germline assignment: CDR1 GTSNPN and CDR2 SVGIG (reference sequence). The CDR3 DNA is TGTGCCTCCACCCGGGGGTGGACGCCTGGAAACACCATATATTTT. The encoded protein is CASTRGWTPGNTIYF.

This rearrangement joins TRBV18 to TRBJ1-1, with TRBD1 identical over 7 bases. Unmatched junction bases numbered 10, after V lost 5 bases and J lost 1 base. Germline CDR1 and CDR2: KGHSH and LQKENI. The CDR3 loop spans 16 amino acids. CDR3 amino acids: CASSNLAGGTNTEAFF. CDR3 nucleotide sequence: TGTGCCAGCTCAAATCTGGCAGGGGGAACGAACACTGAAGCTTTCTTT.

This clone has only one observation. This rearrangement joins TRBV7-9 to TRBJ1-6; D might be TRBD1 (5 bases). With 2 bases removed from V and 9 bases from J, the gap between germline ends came to 5 bases. The CDR3 is 12 amino acids. Germline V gene sequence: CDR1 SEHNR, CDR2 FQNEAQ (reference sequence). DNA for the CDR3: TGTGCCAGCAGCTTACAGGGTTCACCCCTCCACTTT. It codes for CASSLQGSPLHF.

The chain couples TRBV14 to TRBJ1-1; possible D gene TRBD1, 5 bases. The CDR3 spans 12 residues. V was shortened by 1 base and J by 7 bases, with 7 bases between the two germline ends. CDR1 is SGHDN and CDR2 is FVKESK in the germline V gene. In nucleotides, the CDR3 is TGTGCCAGCAGCCAAGTGGGGGTTGAAGCTTTCTTT. This sequence encodes CASSQVGVEAFF.

The rearrangement links TRBV7-3 to TRBJ2-1; the D is unclear. CDR3 length: 14 amino acids. Trimming pared 1 base from V and 13 bases from J, leaving 17 bases between. Germline loops: CDR1 SGHTA, CDR2 FQGTGA. The CDR3 loop reads CASSLRPVGFVQFF. In DNA, the CDR3 is TGTGCCAGCAGCTTAAGGCCAGTCGGCTTCGTCCAGTTCTTC.

This clone was recorded a few times. The chain carries TRBV5-1 and TRBJ2-3, with D possibly matching TRBD1 (6 bases). This CDR3 contains 12 residues. Looked up from germline, CDR1 is SGHRS and CDR2 is YFSETQ. The V gene lost 4 bases and the J gene lost 6 bases, with 9 bases spanning the gap. The CDR3 loop is CASSPRGDTQYF. The CDR3 DNA follows: TGCGCCAGCAGCCCCAGGGGCGATACGCAGTATTTT.

The chain has TRBV5-5 and TRBJ1-5; perhaps TRBD1 as D (5 bases). The CDR3 sequence is 16 residues long. The germline V gene encodes CDR1 SGHKS and CDR2 YYEKEE (reference sequence). Trimming left V 0 bases short and J 1 base short, with 11 bases between. The CDR3 protein is CASSLDSGMSNQPQHF. For the CDR3, the DNA is TGTGCCAGCAGCTTGGATTCAGGGATGAGCAATCAGCCCCAGCATTTT.

This sequence joins TRBV4-2 and TRBJ1-4; D remains unclear. V was cut by 0 bases and J by 8 bases, with 13 bases left in between. Germline V gene lookup returns CDR1 LGHNA and CDR2 YNFKEQ. This CDR3 spans 15 amino acids. CDR3 region: CASSQELGFQEKLFF. CDR3 sequence (DNA): TGTGCCAGCAGCCAAGAATTAGGGTTTCAGGAAAAACTGTTTTTT.

Comment on this clone: Mismatch with germline at one junction end may stem from a read error. The chain employs TRBV7-7 and TRBJ2-7, with a tentative D call TRBD2 (6 bases). CDR1 is SSHAT and CDR2 is FNYEAQ in the germline V gene (reference sequence). The CDR3 sequence is 14 residues long. The CDR3 DNA sequence: TGTGCTAGCAGCCCCGGGAGTCTGTCCTACGAGCAGTACTTC. This translates into CASSPGSLSYEQYF.

This rearrangement joins TRBV9 to TRBJ1-4; 7 nucleotides agree with TRBD1. V trimming: 6 bases; J trimming: 5 bases; junction bases outside the gene matches: 4. Germline V gene data show CDR1 as SGDLS and CDR2 as YYNGEE. The CDR3 is made up of 13 amino acids. As DNA, the CDR3 is TGTGCCAGCAACGGGACAGAGAATGAAAAACTGTTTTTT. This gives the protein CASNGTENEKLFF.

This chain connects TRBV5-8 to TRBJ1-4, with 9 bases that match TRBD1. Germline CDR1 is SGHTS and CDR2 is YDEGEE. CDR3 length: 15 residues. Losses at the gene ends were 3 bases for V and 5 bases for J; bases not matched to a gene: 5. CDR3 in amino acids: CASSSTGQGNEKLFF. The CDR3 nucleotides read TGTGCCAGCAGCTCAACGGGACAGGGAAATGAAAAACTGTTTTTT.

The rearrangement joins TRBV7-8 to TRBJ2-2; 9 positions agree with TRBD2. The germline V gene has CDR1 SGHVS and CDR2 FQNEAQ. The CDR3 runs 17 residues. The V and J ends lost 7 bases and 4 bases, in that order; junction bases with no gene match: 13. CDR3 loop: CASMEKVGTSPTGELFF. CDR3 coding DNA: TGTGCCAGCATGGAGAAAGTCGGGACTAGCCCCACCGGGGAGCTGTTTTTT.

The V and J genes are TRBV2 and TRBJ1-4; D not resolved. CDR3 length: 14 amino acids. V gave up 3 bases and J gave up 3 bases, with 8 bases separating them. Germline V gene data show CDR1 as SNHLY and CDR2 as FYNNEI. CDR3 nucleotide sequence: TGTGCCAGCAGTGAGATGACTCCTAATGAAAAACTGTTTTTT. Amino acids: CASSEMTPNEKLFF.

V is TRBV6-1 and J is TRBJ1-5; possibly TRBD1 for D (5 bases). CDR1 and CDR2 (germline): MNHNS, SASEGT. The CDR3 sequence is 15 residues long. Deletions cut 8 bases from V and 4 bases from J, with 18 bases between. The DNA for the CDR3 is TGTGCCAGCCGCCTCCGGGACGGCGGGAATCAGCCCCAGCATTTT. It codes for CASRLRDGGNQPQHF.

This clone was seen just once. The chain has TRBV5-6 and TRBJ2-3; unclear D gene. Germline V gene sequence: CDR1 SGHDT, CDR2 YYEEEE. V gave up 4 bases and J gave up 3 bases, with 12 bases separating them. CDR3 size: 14 residues. CDR3 amino acids: CASSPGPWTDTQYF. The CDR3 region has the DNA TGTGCCAGCAGCCCCGGACCCTGGACAGATACGCAGTATTTT.

This rearrangement joins TRBV27 to TRBJ2-7; 11 nucleotides match TRBD2. CDR3 size: 16 residues. Germline V gives CDR1 MNHEY, CDR2 SMNVEV (reference sequence). Trimming at V came to 6 bases and at J to 1 base, leaving 8 bases not matched to a gene. The CDR3 protein is CASSPAGTSGSYEQYF. CDR3 nucleotide sequence: TGTGCCAGCAGCCCCGCCGGGACTAGCGGTTCCTACGAGCAGTACTTC.

The chain employs TRBV6-6 and TRBJ2-3; no clear D. V lost 2 bases and J 2 bases, leaving 5 bases between the germline ends. The CDR3 runs 13 residues. The germline gives CDR1 MNHNY, CDR2 SVGAGI (reference sequence). The CDR3 DNA reads TGTGCCAGCAGTTACGGAGACACAGATACGCAGTATTTT. It encodes CASSYGDTDTQYF.

This clone turned up a few times. The chain has TRBV19 and TRBJ1-5, with TRBD1 identical over 9 bases. The CDR3 loop spans 14 amino acids. The V segment lost 4 bases and the J segment 7 bases; nucleotides outside the gene matches: 5. Germline loops: CDR1 LNHDA, CDR2 SQIVND (reference sequence). The CDR3 DNA reads as TGTGCCAGTAGTACCGGACAGGGGCCGCAGCCCCAGCATTTT. It codes for CASSTGQGPQPQHF.

The chain couples TRBV7-2 to TRBJ2-1; TRBD2 matches at 8 bases. The CDR3 covers 11 residues. The J segment lost 14 bases and the V segment lost 3 bases, leaving 3 bases of the junction unmatched. Germline V CDR1 and CDR2: SGHTA, FQGNSA. The CDR3 coding sequence is TGTGCCAGCAGCTTTAGCGGGGTGGAGTTCTTC. Encoded protein: CASSFSGVEFF.